This T cell receptor beta chain appears in the sequencing data of a study of T-cell memory formation after mild COVID-19. V gave up 2 bases and J gave up 3 bases, with 15 bases separating them. This CDR3 comprises 15 residues. Germline V gives CDR1 GTSNPN, CDR2 SVGIG (reference sequence). Only a few counts were recorded for this clonotype. Each CDR3 protein is one row after TCRdb ran MiXCR on the 5' RACE reads. This sample has about 410,000 distinct CDR3 sequences, with 23% found just once. The specimen sequenced was PBMCs or a T cell subset sorted from them (not recorded which). The rearrangement uses TRBV30 and TRBJ2-3, with D perhaps TRBD1 or TRBD2 (7 bases each). This sequence originates from an adult woman who had mild COVID-19 (a few samples of this study predate the infection). Cell type and time point are not known. CDR3 coding DNA: TGTGCCTGGAGTCCCCAGGGGGGGCTAACAGATACGCAGTATTTT. Residues: CAWSPQGGLTDTQYF.